These 6 T cell receptor beta chains were sequenced from one sample in a study of cytotoxic CD8 clonotypes in ibrutinib-treated CLL. Clones were sequenced by immunoSEQ multiplex PCR, and TCRdb holds only the in-frame ones, with some missing. The sample carries 250,000 or so clones, about three quarters recorded once. The material was PBMCs, obtained after 24 months of ibrutinib treatment. The source is a human donor with chronic lymphocytic leukemia.

V and J are TRBV5-1 and TRBJ2-7; no clear D gene. This CDR3 has 13 residues. Trimming removed 1 base at V and 2 bases at J, with 7 bases between. Germline CDR1 reads SGHRS; CDR2 reads YFSETQ. CDR3 in amino acids: CASSLKLTYEQYF. The DNA for the CDR3 is TGCGCCAGCAGCTTGAAACTTACCTACGAGCAGTACTTC.

This chain links TRBV4-1 with TRBJ2-7; 10 bases match TRBD2. Germline lookup yields CDR1 MGHRA and CDR2 YSYEKL. The V gene end was trimmed by 0 bases and the J gene end by 4 bases; junction bases not matched to a gene: 3. CDR3 length equals 15 residues. CDR3 coding DNA: TGCGCCAGCAGCCAAGATAGCGGGAGGCAGTACGAGCAGTACTTC. It translates to CASSQDSGRQYEQYF.

The chain joins TRBV18 to TRBJ2-5; 14 positions match TRBD2. Germline trimming cut 0 bases from V and 4 bases from J; bases unmatched to any gene: 4. CDR3 length: 17 amino acids. From germline, CDR1 is KGHSH and CDR2 LQKENI. CDR3 in DNA: TGTGCCAGCTCACCACCGGAGACTAGCGGGAGGGGAGAGACCCAGTACTTC. This translates into CASSPPETSGRGETQYF.

The rearrangement uses TRBV7-2 and TRBJ2-3; D not resolved. The CDR3 is 14 amino acids. V lost 5 bases and J lost 4, with 13 bases in between. Germline values: CDR1 SGHTA, CDR2 FQGNSA. The CDR3 reads CASSQQPGSDTQYF. The CDR3 nucleotides are TGTGCCAGCAGCCAGCAGCCCGGCTCAGATACGCAGTATTTT.

This clone was seen a handful of times. The CDR3 reads CASSTRVRETQYF. Written as DNA, the CDR3 is TGTGCCAGCAGCACCAGGGTGAGGGAGACCCAGTACTTC. V is TRBV13 and J is TRBJ2-5, with TRBD1 as a possible D gene (5 bases). The germline V and J ends were trimmed by 5 bases and 5 bases, with 12 bases remaining between them. Germline CDR1 and CDR2: PRHDT and FYEKMQ (reference sequence). This CDR3 contains 13 residues.

The chain employs TRBV29-1 and TRBJ2-5; D could derive from TRBD1 or TRBD2 (5 bases each). V lost 3 bases to trimming and J lost 9 bases, with 17 bases between them. The germline V gene has CDR1 SQVTM and CDR2 ANQGSEA. The length of the CDR3 is 13 residues. The CDR3 DNA is TGCAGCGTTGAGGGAGACAGAGTTGGGGCCCAGTACTTC. Protein: CSVEGDRVGAQYF.